These T cell receptor beta chains were read from a single sample in a study of regulatory T cells in long-lasting Graves disease. TCRdb called the multiplex PCR reads again in MiXCR, with one record for every CDR3 protein. The sample contains 450,000 to 700,000 distinct CDR3 sequences, approximately 13% of which appear only once. The same sample was also used in a study of T cells in Graves' hyperthyroidism and ophthalmopathy.

The sample in question was peripheral blood mononuclear cells (PBMCs), obtained at new diagnosis, from a patient treated with antithyroid drugs. These receptors were collected from a man aged 30 to 39 with Graves disease. Each CDR3 is given with its conserved first and last residue. D genes are given only for firm matches. Clone size is not always given. Where it is, it says once, few, many or a class for expanded clones.

J,V,size,D,length,CDR3,DNA
TRBJ2-1,TRBV27,few,-,15,CASSFSQPGHNEQFF,TGTGCCAGCAGTTTTTCACAACCCGGCCACAATGAGCAGTTCTTC
TRBJ2-5,TRBV5-1,-,-,16,CASSRGDRGADETQYF,TGCGCCAGCAGCAGGGGCGATAGGGGGGCGGACGAGACCCAGTACTTC
TRBJ2-1,TRBV9,many,TRBD2,17,CASSVGLAGGPRNEQFF,TGTGCCAGCAGCGTAGGACTAGCGGGAGGGCCACGAAATGAGCAGTTCTTC
TRBJ1-1,TRBV5-1,-,-,13,CASSFGGFTEAFF,TGCGCCAGCAGCTTCGGGGGTTTCACTGAAGCTTTCTTT
TRBJ2-5,TRBV19,few,-,13,CASSNQGRETQYF,TGTGCCAGTAGTAACCAGGGGCGGGAGACCCAGTACTTC
TRBJ2-3,TRBV30,many,-,11,CAWRISPTQYF,TGTGCCTGGAGGATCAGCCCGACGCAGTATTTT
TRBJ2-7,TRBV5-1,-,-,12,CASSLVDAEQYF,TGCGCCAGCAGCTTGGTTGACGCCGAGCAGTACTTC
TRBJ2-3,TRBV29-1,many,-,14,CSVYGTPNADTQYF,TGCAGCGTTTACGGGACACCAAATGCGGATACGCAGTATTTT
TRBJ1-4,TRBV7-9,many,-,14,CASSRGEANEKLFF,TGTGCCAGCAGCCGAGGGGAGGCTAATGAAAAACTGTTTTTT
TRBJ1-6,TRBV2,few,-,15,CASNRPTGLDSPLHF,TGTGCCAGCAACCGGCCTACAGGGTTGGATTCACCCCTCCACTTT
TRBJ1-2,TRBV27,many,-,13,CASSKGTGFSYTF,TGTGCCAGCAGTAAGGGTACAGGGTTCAGCTACACCTTC
TRBJ2-2,TRBV11-2,many,TRBD2,17,CASSQGMGLAGMEELFF,TGTGCCAGCAGCCAAGGGATGGGACTAGCGGGAATGGAGGAGCTGTTTTTT
TRBJ2-7,TRBV5-1,few,-,16,CASGLNGLNPPYEQYF,TGCGCCAGCGGGCTGAACGGGTTGAACCCCCCCTACGAGCAGTACTTC
TRBJ1-2,TRBV30,many,-,15,CAWSAPGGSNYGYTF,TGTGCCTGGAGTGCCCCTGGGGGGTCGAACTATGGCTACACCTTC
TRBJ2-1,TRBV7-9,many,TRBD2,15,CASSLVGSGKNEQFF,TGTGCCAGCAGCTTAGTGGGTAGCGGGAAAAATGAGCAGTTCTTC
TRBJ2-5,TRBV29-1,many,TRBD2,12,CSVGRGSETQYF,TGCAGCGTTGGGCGGGGGTCGGAGACCCAGTACTTC
TRBJ2-2,TRBV6-1,many,-,15,CASSRGTTHTGELFF,TGTGCCAGCAGCCGTGGGACAACCCACACCGGGGAGCTGTTTTTT
TRBJ1-1,TRBV18,many,-,12,CASSEGMTEAFF,TGTGCCAGCTCAGAGGGGATGACTGAAGCTTTCTTT
TRBJ2-7,TRBV27,few,-,14,CASSLLGPPYEQYF,TGTGCCAGCAGTTTATTGGGCCCCCCCTACGAGCAGTACTTC
TRBJ2-5,TRBV7-9,-,-,14,CASSGGVGWETQYF,TGTGCCAGCAGCGGGGGCGTTGGGTGGGAGACCCAGTACTTC
TRBJ2-2,TRBV25-1,many,-,14,CASSESPATGELFF,TGTGCCAGCAGTGAGAGTCCCGCTACCGGGGAGCTGTTTTTT
TRBJ2-5,TRBV30,many,-,15,CAWSVGGNGRETQYF,TGTGCCTGGAGTGTCGGCGGGAACGGTCGAGAGACCCAGTACTTC
TRBJ2-2,TRBV3-1,-,TRBD1,16,CASSQGQGGHTGELFF,TGTGCCAGCAGCCAAGGACAGGGTGGGCACACCGGGGAGCTGTTTTTT
TRBJ2-2,TRBV20-1,many,TRBD2,13,CSAERTRGGELFF,TGCAGTGCTGAGCGGACTAGGGGCGGGGAGCTGTTTTTT
TRBJ1-4,TRBV28,many,-,14,CASSLQGRREKLFF,TGTGCCAGCAGTTTACAGGGGCGGAGGGAAAAACTGTTTTTT
TRBJ2-7,TRBV20-1,many,-,13,CSARAGTIYEQYF,TGCAGTGCTCGTGCGGGAACGATCTACGAGCAGTACTTC
TRBJ2-2,TRBV10-3,many,-,14,CAIEPGVGTGELFF,TGTGCCATCGAGCCGGGAGTCGGTACCGGGGAGCTGTTTTTT
TRBJ1-2,TRBV7-2,many,TRBD1,16,CASTGTGAVANYGYTF,TGTGCCAGCACGGGGACAGGCGCCGTAGCTAACTATGGCTACACCTTC
TRBJ2-7,TRBV28,many,TRBD2,16,CASRNEPGLASYEQYF,TGTGCCAGCAGGAACGAACCGGGACTAGCGAGCTACGAGCAGTACTTC
TRBJ1-1,TRBV20-1,many,-,15,CSARVSGQRAIEAFF,TGCAGTGCTAGAGTATCGGGACAAAGAGCTATTGAAGCTTTCTTT
TRBJ2-7,TRBV29-1,-,-,11,CSVVRVKEQYF,TGCAGCGTAGTCCGGGTGAAAGAGCAGTACTTC
TRBJ2-3,TRBV5-1,-,TRBD1,16,CASSPDRAPYTDTQYF,TGCGCCAGCAGCCCCGACAGGGCCCCTTACACAGATACGCAGTATTTT
TRBJ2-1,TRBV20-1,-,TRBD2,15,CSAGSGRGSYNEQFF,TGCAGTGCGGGTAGCGGGAGGGGATCTTACAATGAGCAGTTCTTC
TRBJ1-1,TRBV19,-,-,13,CASRAMLYTEAFF,TGTGCCAGTAGGGCCATGCTGTACACTGAAGCTTTCTTT
TRBJ2-7,TRBV2,many,-,11,CASSEVGKQYF,TGTGCCAGCAGTGAAGTAGGGAAGCAGTACTTC
TRBJ2-5,TRBV25-1,-,TRBD2,14,CASSDPSGAETQYF,TGTGCCAGCAGTGACCCTAGCGGGGCGGAGACCCAGTACTTC
TRBJ1-5,TRBV6-1,many,-,14,CASSPGHNNQPQHF,TGTGCCAGCAGCCCCGGACATAACAATCAGCCCCAGCATTTT
TRBJ2-1,TRBV7-9,many,TRBD2,14,CASSLGTRYNEQFF,TGTGCCAGCAGCTTAGGGACTAGATACAATGAGCAGTTCTTC
TRBJ2-7,TRBV27,many,-,13,CATQTGSSYEQYF,TGTGCCACCCAGACGGGCAGCTCCTACGAGCAGTACTTC
TRBJ2-5,TRBV2,many,-,10,CASSEKTQYF,TGTGCCAGCAGTGAAAAGACCCAGTACTTC
TRBJ2-1,TRBV5-1,many,TRBD2,15,CASSLGAGAHNEQFF,TGCGCCAGCAGCTTGGGGGCGGGAGCGCACAATGAGCAGTTCTTC
TRBJ2-2,TRBV15,-,TRBD1,15,CATSRDPQGVGELFF,TGTGCCACCAGCAGAGATCCACAGGGGGTAGGGGAGCTGTTTTTT
TRBJ2-2,TRBV6-2/TRBV6-3,-,TRBD1,15,CASKRDRGLIGELFF,TGTGCCAGCAAGAGGGACAGGGGGCTCATCGGGGAGCTGTTTTTT
TRBJ1-4,TRBV5-1,many,TRBD1,13,CASSSTGGEKLFF,TGTGCCAGCAGCTCGACAGGGGGCGAAAAACTGTTTTTT
TRBJ2-1,TRBV10-3,many,TRBD1,15,CATSPDRGIYNEQFF,TGTGCCACCTCCCCGGACAGGGGGATATACAATGAGCAGTTCTTC
TRBJ2-7,TRBV27,many,TRBD2,18,CASSPRGDGRERSYEQYF,TGTGCCAGCAGTCCCAGAGGGGATGGGCGGGAGCGGTCCTACGAGCAGTACTTC
TRBJ1-1,TRBV27,many,-,13,CASSPPGVPTAFF,TGTGCCAGCAGTCCCCCCGGCGTCCCGACGGCTTTCTTT
TRBJ2-4,TRBV24-1,few,TRBD2,14,CATSDTREGNIQYF,TGTGCCACCAGTGATACTAGGGAGGGAAACATTCAGTACTTC
TRBJ2-1,TRBV2,many,-,15,CASSEWGRGYNEQFF,TGTGCCAGCAGTGAATGGGGCCGTGGGTACAATGAGCAGTTCTTC
TRBJ1-1,TRBV10-3,many,-,12,CASWRGNTEAFF,TGTGCCAGCTGGAGGGGGAACACTGAAGCTTTCTTT
TRBJ1-3,TRBV10-3,-,-,17,CAISGTGGGHSGNTIYF,TGTGCCATCAGTGGTACCGGCGGGGGACACTCTGGAAACACCATATATTTT
TRBJ2-7,TRBV7-9,many,TRBD1,13,CASSRQGINEQYF,TGTGCCAGCAGCCGACAGGGGATCAACGAGCAGTACTTC
TRBJ2-7,TRBV29-1,many,-,13,CSVETGDSYEQYF,TGCAGCGTTGAAACAGGAGACAGCTACGAGCAGTACTTC
TRBJ2-3,TRBV2,many,-,14,CASTRGSGTDTQYF,TGTGCCAGCACCCGGGGGAGTGGGACAGATACGCAGTATTTT
TRBJ2-1,TRBV29-1,-,-,14,CSASLAPTYNEQFF,TGCAGCGCTTCTCTAGCGCCCACCTACAATGAGCAGTTCTTC
TRBJ1-5,TRBV3-1,-,TRBD1,15,CASSQADRGFQPQHF,TGTGCCAGCAGCCAAGCCGACAGGGGGTTTCAGCCCCAGCATTTT
TRBJ2-3,TRBV5-1,many,-,14,CASSSGLPADTQYF,TGCGCCAGCAGCTCCGGACTACCGGCGGATACGCAGTATTTT